This T cell receptor beta chain was sequenced for a study of blood T cell repertoires in COVID-19. Overall study context: From the United States, Italy and Spain came samples of acute and convalescent COVID-19.

Original processing notes: Reference gene primer amplification gave estimated nucleated cell counts. Profiling relied on immunoSEQ multiplex PCR, and the TCRdb table lists in-frame clones only, not all of them. Clonal size and the V and J genes are those of that table, whereas D and trimming came from the DNA. The sample lists around 130,000 clones; less than 85% were seen once. Germline V gives CDR1 SEHNR, CDR2 FQNEAQ (reference sequence). CDR3 length equals 17 residues. The V end was cut by 4 bases, the J end by 9 bases, with 25 bases between. Exposed participants encountered a COVID-19 case during the 2 weeks preceding study entry.

The TCR was taken from a woman aged 18-29 years who had been exposed to COVID-19. The sample was PBMCs or T cells enriched from blood (not recorded which). The rearrangement links TRBV7-9 to TRBJ2-1; weak D call: TRBD1 (7 bases). CDR3 region: CASSWVWRDSSRFEQFF. The CDR3 region has the DNA TGTGCCAGCAGCTGGGTATGGCGGGACAGCTCCCGGTTTGAGCAGTTCTTC.